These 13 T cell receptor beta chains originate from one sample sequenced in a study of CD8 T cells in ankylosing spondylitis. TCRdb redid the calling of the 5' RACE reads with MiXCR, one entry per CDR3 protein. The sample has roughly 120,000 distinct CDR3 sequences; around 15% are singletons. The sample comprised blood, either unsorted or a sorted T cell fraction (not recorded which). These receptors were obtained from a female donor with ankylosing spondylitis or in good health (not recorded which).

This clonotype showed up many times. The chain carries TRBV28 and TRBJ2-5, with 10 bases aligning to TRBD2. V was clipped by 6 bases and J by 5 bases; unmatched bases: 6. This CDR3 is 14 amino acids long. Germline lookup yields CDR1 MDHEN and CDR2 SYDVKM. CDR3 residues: CASRIAGGGETQYF. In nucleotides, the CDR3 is TGTGCCAGCAGAATAGCGGGAGGAGGGGAGACCCAGTACTTC.

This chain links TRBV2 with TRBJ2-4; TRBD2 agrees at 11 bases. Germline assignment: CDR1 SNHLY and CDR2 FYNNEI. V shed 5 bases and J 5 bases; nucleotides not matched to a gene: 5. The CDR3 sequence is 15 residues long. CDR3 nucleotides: TGTGCCAGCAGTTTCGGGACTAGCGGCCAAAACATTCAGTACTTC. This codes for CASSFGTSGQNIQYF.

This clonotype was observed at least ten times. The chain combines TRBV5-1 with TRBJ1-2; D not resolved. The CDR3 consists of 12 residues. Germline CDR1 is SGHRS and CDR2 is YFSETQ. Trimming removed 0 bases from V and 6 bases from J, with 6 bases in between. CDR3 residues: CASSLDQDGYTF. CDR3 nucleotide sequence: TGCGCCAGCAGCTTGGATCAGGATGGCTACACCTTC.

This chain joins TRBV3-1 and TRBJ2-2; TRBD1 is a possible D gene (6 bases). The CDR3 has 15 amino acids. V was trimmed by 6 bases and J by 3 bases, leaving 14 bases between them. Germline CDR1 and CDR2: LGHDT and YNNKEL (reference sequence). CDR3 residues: CASRKGEWDTGELFF. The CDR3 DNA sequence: TGTGCCAGCAGGAAGGGGGAGTGGGACACCGGGGAGCTGTTTTTT.

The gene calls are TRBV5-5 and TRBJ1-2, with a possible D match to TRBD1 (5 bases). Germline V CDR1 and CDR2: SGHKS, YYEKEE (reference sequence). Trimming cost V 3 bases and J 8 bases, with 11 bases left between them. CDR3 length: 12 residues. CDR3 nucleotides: TGTGCCAGCAGCTGGGGGACCGCGGGCTACACCTTC. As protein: CASSWGTAGYTF.

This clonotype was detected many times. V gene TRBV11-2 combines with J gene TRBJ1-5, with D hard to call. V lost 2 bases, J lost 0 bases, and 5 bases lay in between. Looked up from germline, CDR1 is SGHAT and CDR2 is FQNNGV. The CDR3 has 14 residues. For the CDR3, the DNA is TGTGCCAGCAGCTTATCTGATAGCAATCAGCCCCAGCATTTT. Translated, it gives CASSLSDSNQPQHF.

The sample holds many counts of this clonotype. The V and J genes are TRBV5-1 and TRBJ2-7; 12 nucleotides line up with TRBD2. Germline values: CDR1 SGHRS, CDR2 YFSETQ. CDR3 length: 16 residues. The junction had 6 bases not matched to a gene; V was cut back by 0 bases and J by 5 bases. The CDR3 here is CASSLGDTSGRNEQYF. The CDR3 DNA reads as TGCGCCAGCAGCTTGGGGGACACTAGCGGGAGGAACGAGCAGTACTTC.

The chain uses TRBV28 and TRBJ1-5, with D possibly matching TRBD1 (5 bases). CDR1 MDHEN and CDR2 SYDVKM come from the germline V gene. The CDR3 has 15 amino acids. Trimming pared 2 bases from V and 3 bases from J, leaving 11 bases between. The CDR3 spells CASSLDGGLNQPQHF. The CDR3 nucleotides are TGTGCCAGCAGTTTAGACGGGGGACTCAATCAGCCCCAGCATTTT. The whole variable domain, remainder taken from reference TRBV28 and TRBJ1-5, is DVKVTQSSRYLVKRTGEKVFLECVQDMDHENMFWYRQDPGLGLRLIYFSYDVKMKEKGDIPEGYSVSREKKERFSLILESASTNQTSMYLCASSLDGGLNQPQHFGDGTRLSIL.

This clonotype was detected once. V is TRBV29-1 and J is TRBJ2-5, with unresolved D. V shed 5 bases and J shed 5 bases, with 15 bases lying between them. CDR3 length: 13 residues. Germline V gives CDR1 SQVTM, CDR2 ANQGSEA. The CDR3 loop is CSVKNDKSETQYF. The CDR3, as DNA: TGCAGCGTTAAAAATGACAAGTCGGAGACCCAGTACTTC.

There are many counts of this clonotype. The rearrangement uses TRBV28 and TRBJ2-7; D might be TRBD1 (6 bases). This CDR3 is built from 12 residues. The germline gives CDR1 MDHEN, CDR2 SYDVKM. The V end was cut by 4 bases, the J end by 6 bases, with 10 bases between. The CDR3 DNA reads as TGTGCCAGCAGTTCTAGGGGGACCGAGCAGTACTTC. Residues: CASSSRGTEQYF.

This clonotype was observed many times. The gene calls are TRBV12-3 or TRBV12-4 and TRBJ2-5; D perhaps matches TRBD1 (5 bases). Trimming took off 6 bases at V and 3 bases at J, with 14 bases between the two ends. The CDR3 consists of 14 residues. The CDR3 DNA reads TGTGCCAGCAGCCCCCAGGGCCAGAAAGAGACCCAGTACTTC. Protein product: CASSPQGQKETQYF.

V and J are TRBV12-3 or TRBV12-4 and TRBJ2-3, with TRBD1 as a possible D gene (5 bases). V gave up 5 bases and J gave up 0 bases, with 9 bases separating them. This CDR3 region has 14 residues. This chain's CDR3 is CASSPGISTDTQYF. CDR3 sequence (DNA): TGTGCCAGCAGTCCAGGGATTAGCACAGATACGCAGTATTTT.

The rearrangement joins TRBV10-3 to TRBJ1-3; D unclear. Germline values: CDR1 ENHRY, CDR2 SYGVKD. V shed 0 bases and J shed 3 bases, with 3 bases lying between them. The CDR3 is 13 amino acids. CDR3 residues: CAISESNGNTIYF. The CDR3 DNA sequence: TGTGCCATCAGTGAGTCGAATGGAAACACCATATATTTT.